The clone carrying this TCR beta chain was seen only a few times. This CDR3 has 16 residues. Germline CDR1 MNHEY, CDR2 SMNVEV (reference sequence). V lost 5 bases and J lost 0; bases outside the gene matches: 8. The data originate from a study of cytomegalovirus exposure and HLA in healthy donors. Use of 60 Vbeta and 13 Jbeta primers characterized the PCR. Assay: immunoSEQ multiplex PCR; the TCRdb copy retains only in-frame clones and omits some. The data show about 150,000 clones, around 75% seen once. This receptor was identified in a man younger than 35 in good health and CMV-seropositive. The chain links TRBV27 to TRBJ2-3, with 7 bases aligning to TRBD2. The sample taken for sequencing was PBMCs. CDR3 nucleotides: TGTGCCAGCAGTCCCTTGGGGGGGGGTAGCACAGATACGCAGTATTTT. It translates to CASSPLGGGSTDTQYF.